These 2 T cell receptor beta chains share one sample of origin, sequenced in a study of blood T cells in healthy people across ages (dated by TCRdb to about 2015). Preparation of the library involved 5' RACE. Reads for this sample came from an Illumina HiSeq 2500. A second PCR of roughly 7 to 11 cycles was performed with a sample-barcoded 5' primer and a J-beta primer mix. The public reads were quality trimmed at Q25 with fastp and then assembled into clones with MiXCR by TCRdb, keeping productive beta chains. One record per CDR3 amino acid sequence lists the most common genes and DNA. The sample yields almost 550,000 distinct CDR3 sequences; 20% to 30% were counted once. The ten most abundant clones make up 7.5% to 9% of the sample. This same sample was also taken into another study, of T cells of mothers and their children.

The sample was blood. These receptors all come from a boy between 10 and 17 years old in good health.

Concerning this clonotype itself: A read error may explain this, as a much larger clone is one base away. The chain has TRBV28 and TRBJ2-6, with D hard to call. Deletions cut 3 bases from V and 2 bases from J, with 8 bases between. Germline V gene data show CDR1 as MDHEN and CDR2 as SYDVKM. This CDR3 contains 15 residues. The CDR3 protein is CASSFSSPGANVLTF. CDR3 nucleotide sequence: TGTGCCAGCAGTTTCAGTTCCCCTGGGGCCAACGTCCTGACTTTC.

This clonotype occurred a few times. The rearrangement joins TRBV10-3 to TRBJ1-2; D call uncertain. CDR3 length equals 14 residues. Germline CDR1 and CDR2: ENHRY and SYGVKD. V was pared by 2 bases and J by 6 bases, with 13 bases between. CDR3 residues: CAISETNQPDGYTF. The CDR3 nucleotides read TGTGCCATCAGTGAGACCAACCAGCCCGATGGCTACACCTTC.